This is a list of T cell receptor beta chains from one sample in a study of Graves' ophthalmopathy and Graves' hyperthyroidism. TCRdb processed the multiplex PCR reads anew with MiXCR; each CDR3 protein has one entry. The sample includes 170,000 or so distinct CDR3 sequences, more than 30% of them seen just once. Sample: peripheral blood. These TCRs come from a woman between 40 and 55 years old with Graves' ophthalmopathy. Each CDR3 is given without its conserved first and last residue.

TRBV20-1	TRBJ2-7	SASHVNGYEQY
TRBV6-2/TRBV6-3	TRBJ1-2	ASSYGTGKTGYGYT
TRBV7-2	TRBJ2-7	ASSLEAFYEQY
TRBV19	TRBJ1-5	ASSGQGGNQPQH
TRBV6-2/TRBV6-3	TRBJ1-1	ASSPRQGAGNTEAF
TRBV6-5	TRBJ1-1	ASRADSSEAF
TRBV4-3	TRBJ2-7	ASSQDRTREPSSYEQY
TRBV12-3/TRBV12-4	TRBJ2-7	ASSSFGGAYEQY
TRBV5-1	TRBJ1-1	ASSTPTGVMNTEAF
TRBV28	TRBJ1-2	ASSSGTKVYGYT
TRBV2	TRBJ1-5	ASSAVDTGNQPQH
TRBV6-2/TRBV6-3	TRBJ1-2	ASSYRGDGYT
TRBV28	TRBJ1-2	ASCPGGFYGYT
TRBV4-3	TRBJ2-5	ASSRQGGETQY
TRBV24-1	TRBJ2-5	ATSDIGKTQY